These 20 T cell receptor beta chains were sequenced from one sample in a study of OX40 agonist ivuxolimab in advanced cancers. The method was immunoSEQ multiplex PCR; TCRdb's version includes in-frame clones alone and lacks a portion of them. The table records 89,000 or so clones, about 89% of them present only once. The sequencing used CD4+ or CD8+ T cells sorted from blood, collected in a trial of the OX40 agonist ivuxolimab. Receptor source: an adult with an advanced solid tumor such as melanoma, head and neck, liver or kidney cancer.

The CDR3 nucleotides are TGTGCCAGCAGCTTGGTCCAGGGCTCGCACGAGCAGTACTTC. Amino acids: CASSLVQGSHEQYF. V and J are TRBV5-4 and TRBJ2-7, with D perhaps matching TRBD1 (5 bases). This CDR3 has 14 amino acids. Germline V gene lookup returns CDR1 SGHNT and CDR2 YYREEE (reference sequence). The ends were cut back, 0 bases at V and 5 bases at J, with 12 bases in the middle.

This sequence joins TRBV6-5 and TRBJ1-6, with a tentative D call TRBD1 (5 bases). Between the trimmed V and J ends, which lost 2 bases and 10 bases, there was a span of 12 bases. The CDR3 has 14 residues. Germline CDR1 reads MNHEY; CDR2 reads SVGAGI. The CDR3 spells CASSYGGGGSPLHF. The CDR3 nucleotides are TGTGCCAGCAGTTACGGGGGTGGTGGATCACCCCTCCACTTT.

This chain uses TRBV11-2 with TRBJ2-7; no reliable D call. This CDR3 is 13 amino acids long. The germline V gene encodes CDR1 SGHAT and CDR2 FQNNGV. Trimming left V 2 bases short and J 2 bases short, with 7 bases between. CDR3 bases: TGTGCCAGCAGCTTAAGTTTTACCTACGAGCAGTACTTC. This sequence encodes CASSLSFTYEQYF.

The chain joins TRBV19 to TRBJ2-3; D tentatively fits TRBD1 or TRBD2 (5 bases each). This CDR3 comprises 15 residues. The germline CDR1 and CDR2 sequences are LNHDA and SQIVND (reference sequence). V was shortened by 2 bases and J by 0 bases, with 9 bases between the two germline ends. CDR3 residues: CASSIPWGSTDTQYF. The CDR3 nucleotides read TGTGCCAGTAGTATACCATGGGGGAGCACAGATACGCAGTATTTT.

As to this clone: One end of the junction is discordant with germline, which a read error may explain. The V call is TRBV6-6, the J call TRBJ2-7; TRBD1 aligns across 7 bases. Per germline, CDR1 MNHNY and CDR2 SVGAGI (reference sequence). The CDR3 length is 13 residues. CDR3 loop: CAISPGTDYEQYF. DNA for the CDR3: TGTGCCATCAGTCCCGGGACAGACTACGAGCAGTACTTC.

The J gene is TRBJ2-1, the V gene TRBV30; 10 nucleotides align to TRBD1. There are 15 residues in the CDR3. The V gene's germline CDR1 is GTSNPN and CDR2 SVGIG (reference sequence). Unmatched junction bases numbered 4, after V lost 1 base and J lost 4 bases. CDR3 residues: CAWSEGQGRYNEQFF. CDR3 DNA: TGTGCCTGGAGTGAGGGACAGGGGCGATACAATGAGCAGTTCTTC.

The chain links TRBV4-1 to TRBJ1-1; D ambiguous. V was trimmed by 2 bases and J by 3 bases, leaving 13 bases between them. Germline V lookup: CDR1 MGHRA, CDR2 YSYEKL. The CDR3 covers 15 residues. The CDR3 region has the DNA TGCGCCAGCAGCCAAATAGAAGGGCTTGACACTGAAGCTTTCTTT. The encoded protein is CASSQIEGLDTEAFF.

The CDR3 DNA reads TGTGCCAGCAGTTCCCGGACAGGCCCAGATACGCAGTATTTT. This gives the protein CASSSRTGPDTQYF. The gene calls are TRBV27 and TRBJ2-3, with TRBD1 matching over 7 bases. The ends lost 4 bases at V and 4 bases at J; junction bases unmatched: 5. Germline CDR1 MNHEY, CDR2 SMNVEV (reference sequence). The CDR3 sequence is 14 residues long.

V gene TRBV28 combines with J gene TRBJ2-1; the D is unclear. V was pared by 2 bases and J by 4 bases, with 9 bases between. Germline V gene sequence: CDR1 MDHEN, CDR2 SYDVKM. This CDR3 region has 14 residues. CDR3: CASSLTSYYNEQFF. CDR3 coding DNA: TGTGCCAGCAGTTTAACTTCATATTACAATGAGCAGTTCTTC. Full variable domain (rest looked up from reference TRBV28 and TRBJ2-1): DVKVTQSSRYLVKRTGEKVFLECVQDMDHENMFWYRQDPGLGLRLIYFSYDVKMKEKGDIPEGYSVSREKKERFSLILESASTNQTSMYLCASSLTSYYNEQFFGPGTRLTVL.

V and J are TRBV4-1 and TRBJ1-4; D is ambiguous. Looked up from germline, CDR1 is MGHRA and CDR2 is YSYEKL. The CDR3 extends over 13 amino acids. V was trimmed by 4 bases and J by 8 bases, leaving 11 bases between them. The CDR3: CASSLRVEEKLFF. The CDR3 DNA reads as TGCGCCAGCAGCCTCCGTGTCGAGGAAAAACTGTTTTTT.

J is TRBJ2-1 and V is TRBV29-1; tentatively, D is TRBD1 or TRBD2 (5 bases each). This CDR3 comprises 18 residues. Between the trimmed V and J ends, which lost 7 bases and 0 bases, there was a span of 25 bases. CDR1 is SQVTM and CDR2 is ANQGSEA in the germline V gene. The chain's CDR3 is CSELKTGTLKHSYNEQFF. As DNA, the CDR3 is TGCAGCGAGCTCAAAACCGGGACCCTAAAACACTCCTACAATGAGCAGTTCTTC.

This chain joins TRBV28 and TRBJ1-3, with TRBD1 matching 7 bases. Germline lookup yields CDR1 MDHEN and CDR2 SYDVKM. Trimming cost V 3 bases and J 6 bases; bases outside gene matches: 2. The CDR3 is 13 amino acids. The CDR3 region is CASSFDRVNTIYF. CDR3 sequence (DNA): TGTGCCAGCAGTTTTGACAGGGTAAACACCATATATTTT.

The genes are TRBV9 and TRBJ2-1; TRBD2 aligns across 10 bases. Germline V CDR1 and CDR2: SGDLS, YYNGEE. The J segment lost 8 bases and the V segment lost 0 bases, leaving 5 bases of the junction unmatched. This CDR3 region has 15 residues. The CDR3 loop reads CASSVEGLAGDEQFF. The CDR3, as DNA: TGTGCCAGCAGCGTAGAGGGGCTAGCGGGGGATGAGCAGTTCTTC.

J is TRBJ2-5 and V is TRBV11-2; D gene unclear. The CDR3 has 14 amino acids. Per the germline V gene, CDR1 is SGHAT and CDR2 is FQNNGV. V was pared by 1 base and J by 5 bases, with 11 bases between. CDR3 bases: TGTGCCAGCAGCTTAGGACTTTTGGTGGAGACCCAGTACTTC. Translation: CASSLGLLVETQYF.

The chain carries TRBV6-1 and TRBJ2-3, with 11 bases fitting TRBD2. J gave up 2 bases and V 3 bases, and 7 bases lay outside the gene matches. In germline, CDR1 is MNHNS, CDR2 SASEGT. The CDR3 spans 17 residues. The CDR3 reads CASSDLTSGTLTDTQYF. CDR3 DNA sequence: TGTGCCAGCAGTGATTTGACTAGCGGGACCCTCACAGATACGCAGTATTTT.

DNA for the CDR3: TGTGCCATCAGGGCCGCGGGAGAAGGGTACAATGAGCAGTTCTTC. Protein sequence: CAIRAAGEGYNEQFF. J is TRBJ2-1 and V is TRBV10-3, with 7 nucleotides matching TRBD2. Germline V gene lookup returns CDR1 ENHRY and CDR2 SYGVKD. The CDR3 runs to 15 residues. Germline trimming cut 6 bases from V and 4 bases from J; bases unmatched to any gene: 9.

V gene TRBV6-5 combines with J gene TRBJ1-5; D is perhaps TRBD1 (5 bases). In germline, CDR1 is MNHEY, CDR2 SVGAGI. The CDR3 covers 15 residues. V dropped 2 bases and J dropped 5 bases, with 13 bases sitting between them. In DNA, the CDR3 is TGTGCCAGCAGTTACGGGACGGATGGGGATCAGCCCCAGCATTTT. It specifies CASSYGTDGDQPQHF.

This chain connects TRBV11-3 to TRBJ2-6; D is undetermined. CDR1 is SGHNT, CDR2 YENEEA, per germline. This CDR3 is 14 amino acids long. Trimming removed 4 bases from V and 1 base from J, with 5 bases in between. CDR3 bases: TGTGCCAGCAGCTCACGTTCTGGGGCCAACGTCCTGACTTTC. This encodes CASSSRSGANVLTF.

V gene TRBV4-2 combines with J gene TRBJ1-5; tentative D call: TRBD1 (5 bases). Trimming pared 0 bases from V and 7 bases from J, leaving 10 bases between. This CDR3 spans 14 amino acids. Germline values: CDR1 LGHNA, CDR2 YNFKEQ. In DNA, the CDR3 is TGTGCCAGCAGCCAAGAGCTAGGGGTACAGCCCCAGCATTTT. Translation: CASSQELGVQPQHF.

V and J are TRBV28 and TRBJ2-1, with a tentative D call TRBD2 (5 bases). Trimming cost V 3 bases and J 6 bases, with 15 bases left between them. The CDR3 contains 15 residues. Germline V gene sequence: CDR1 MDHEN, CDR2 SYDVKM. For the CDR3, the DNA is TGTGCCAGCAGTTTTGGTGACTATGAACTCAATGAGCAGTTCTTC. This gives the protein CASSFGDYELNEQFF.